This TCR beta chain was obtained from a study of OX40 agonist ivuxolimab in advanced cancers. Remarks on this clone: What it binds is not known.

The study, taken as a whole, reports: Expansion of clones was among the lowest in partial responders at 0.1-3.0 mg/kg. There were also nonresponders showing low normalized T-cell clonal expansion. Expanded clones were, on average, more numerous among CD8+ T cells than CD4+.

TCRdb keeps only in-frame clones here, not all; method: immunoSEQ multiplex PCR. This sample carries around 92,000 clones, around 94% of them seen once, and the ten largest clones take 0.15% to 0.2%. This specimen consisted of CD4+ or CD8+ T cells sorted from blood, obtained in a trial of the OX40 agonist ivuxolimab. The clonotype originates from an adult with an advanced solid tumor such as melanoma, head and neck, liver or kidney cancer.

The CDR3: CASTTGQGNQETQYF. The CDR3 bases are TGTGCCAGCACCACGGGACAGGGGAATCAAGAGACCCAGTACTTC. This chain connects TRBV27 to TRBJ2-5, with TRBD1 identical over 10 bases. The CDR3 runs to 15 residues. The germline V gene has CDR1 MNHEY and CDR2 SMNVEV (reference sequence). V was pared by 7 bases and J by 2 bases, with 7 bases of the junction left unmatched.